These 20 T cell receptor beta chains came from one sample sequenced in a study of T cell changes during pregnancy in multiple sclerosis. The repertoire was sequenced with immunoSEQ multiplex PCR; TCRdb's copy has only in-frame clones and lacks some. This table has 40,000 to 55,000 clones, around 90% appearing once. Sequenced material: peripheral blood, taken in the first trimester of pregnancy. Receptors originate from a female donor in good health, enrolled as a control in a pregnancy study.

CDR3 sequence: CASSLGTGDTDTQYF. The CDR3 coding sequence is TGTGCCAGCAGCTTAGGAACGGGAGACACAGATACGCAGTATTTT. The chain joins TRBV7-9 to TRBJ2-3; weak D call: TRBD2 (6 bases). V was pared by 1 base and J by 2 bases, with 10 bases between. The CDR3 runs 15 residues. Germline V lookup: CDR1 SEHNR, CDR2 FQNEAQ (reference sequence).

This clone was detected once. The chain joins TRBV6-5 to TRBJ1-1; TRBD1 aligns across 8 bases. The germline CDR1 and CDR2 sequences are MNHEY and SVGAGI. V lost 4 bases to trimming and J lost 3 bases; unmatched junction nucleotides: 4. CDR3 length: 14 residues. CDR3 region: CASSFRGLDTEAFF. CDR3 coding DNA: TGTGCCAGCAGTTTCAGGGGGCTTGACACTGAAGCTTTCTTT.

This chain connects TRBV2 to TRBJ2-6; D call uncertain. The V end was cut by 6 bases, the J end by 2 bases, with 11 bases between. The germline gives CDR1 SNHLY, CDR2 FYNNEI. This CDR3 contains 15 residues. CDR3 in DNA: TGTGCCAGCAGCGGCCAGCTAGCTGGGGCCAACGTCCTGACTTTC. This sequence encodes CASSGQLAGANVLTF.

This clone was seen just once. The J gene is TRBJ1-5, the V gene TRBV21-1; the listed D gene, TRBD1, was not tested against the DNA. TRBV21-1 is a known pseudogene. The CDR3 has 17 amino acids. The CDR3 nucleotides read TGTGCCAGCCCGCGGGACGCCGTCCAGGGGGGCAATCAGCCCCAGCATTTT. Translation: CASPRDAVQGGNQPQHF.

This clone has just a few counts. This rearrangement joins TRBV29-1 to TRBJ1-1; 9 nucleotides line up with TRBD1. CDR3 size: 14 residues. Looked up from germline, CDR1 is SQVTM and CDR2 is ANQGSEA. V lost 4 bases and J lost 3; bases outside the gene matches: 6. The CDR3 here is CSVVIRDRDTEAFF. The CDR3 nucleotides are TGCAGCGTTGTAATCCGGGACAGGGACACTGAAGCTTTCTTT.

The chain carries TRBV6-4 and TRBJ2-1, with D maybe TRBD1 (6 bases). The CDR3 is 17 amino acids. Germline CDR1 MRHNA, CDR2 SNTAGT. Trimming took off 3 bases at V and 0 bases at J, with 15 bases between the two ends. This chain's CDR3 is CASSEGAAPSSYNEQFF. For the CDR3, the DNA is TGTGCCAGCAGTGAGGGGGCGGCCCCGAGCTCCTACAATGAGCAGTTCTTC.

The rearrangement joins TRBV21-1 to TRBJ2-4; TRBD1, the D gene given by the table, was not confirmed from the DNA. TRBV21-1 is flagged as a pseudogene. The CDR3 is made up of 20 amino acids. CDR3 DNA sequence: TGTGCCAGCAGCAAACTCGGGACAGGGGGCGATAACAGCGCCAAAAACATTCAGTACTTC. Its protein is CASSKLGTGGDNSAKNIQYF.

This sequence joins TRBV18 and TRBJ2-3, with a weak D call TRBD1 (6 bases). The CDR3 loop spans 15 amino acids. CDR1 and CDR2 (germline): KGHSH, LQKENI. V dropped 3 bases and J dropped 5 bases, with 15 bases sitting between them. The DNA of the CDR3 is TGTGCCAGCTCACCTCCTAGCATCAGGGGAGATACGCAGTATTTT. It codes for CASSPPSIRGDTQYF. The whole variable domain, filled in from reference TRBV18 and TRBJ2-3, reads NAGVMQNPRHLVRRRGQEARLRCSPMKGHSHVYWYRQLPEEGLKFMVYLQKENIIDESGMPKERFSAEFPKEGPSILRIQQVVRGDSAAYFCASSPPSIRGDTQYFGPGTRLTVL.

The chain couples TRBV5-5 to TRBJ1-2, with 9 bases aligning to TRBD1. CDR3 size: 14 residues. Germline lookup yields CDR1 SGHKS and CDR2 YYEKEE (reference sequence). V trimming: 7 bases; J trimming: 3 bases; junction bases outside the gene matches: 7. CDR3 nucleotides: TGTGCCAGCGGAACAACAGGGGGCGACTATGGCTACACCTTC. Translated, it gives CASGTTGGDYGYTF.

This chain uses TRBV4-2 with TRBJ2-7; a possible D gene is TRBD1 (6 bases). In germline, CDR1 is LGHNA, CDR2 YNFKEQ. Between the trimmed V and J ends, which lost 2 bases and 3 bases, there was a span of 17 bases. This CDR3 is built from 16 residues. The chain's CDR3 is CASSQISRDNNYEQYF. The CDR3 bases are TGTGCCAGCAGCCAAATTTCTCGGGACAACAACTACGAGCAGTACTTC.

This clone is a singleton in its sample. The junction shows a germline mismatch at one end, possibly a read error. This rearrangement joins TRBV7-7 to TRBJ2-1; 8 bases line up with TRBD1. The CDR3 spans 15 residues. Germline V gene data show CDR1 as SSHAT and CDR2 as FNYEAQ (reference sequence). The CDR3 DNA is TGTGCTAGCAGCTTCGGCAGGGGGCCTTACAATGAGCAGTTCTTC. Residues: CASSFGRGPYNEQFF.

V gene TRBV4-3 combines with J gene TRBJ2-7; D call uncertain. This CDR3 spans 15 amino acids. Germline lookup yields CDR1 LGHNA and CDR2 YSLEER. Trimming took 0 bases from V and 0 from J, leaving 9 bases between them. The CDR3 sequence is CASSQEVGLSYEQYF. DNA for the CDR3: TGCGCCAGCAGCCAAGAAGTGGGCCTCTCCTACGAGCAGTACTTC.

The V gene is TRBV21-1, the J gene TRBJ2-2; whether TRBD2, the table's D call, matches the DNA was not checked. TRBV21-1 is a known pseudogene. The CDR3 is 15 residues long. DNA of the CDR3: TGTGCCAGCAGCAGATGGACTAGCGTGACCGGGGAGCTGTTTTTT. Translating gives CASSRWTSVTGELFF.

The chain combines TRBV5-6 with TRBJ1-2; D is perhaps TRBD1 (6 bases). Trimming took 3 bases from V and 2 from J, leaving 26 bases between them. CDR3 length: 19 residues. CDR1 SGHDT and CDR2 YYEEEE come from the germline V gene. The CDR3 reads CASSSSFSTGKLKNYGYTF. CDR3 sequence (DNA): TGTGCCAGCAGCTCATCCTTTTCGACAGGAAAGCTCAAGAACTATGGCTACACCTTC.

V usage is TRBV18 and J usage is TRBJ2-7; weak D call: TRBD1 (5 bases). CDR1 is KGHSH, CDR2 LQKENI, per germline. The V end was cut by 0 bases, the J end by 1 base, with 10 bases between. The CDR3 loop spans 15 amino acids. The CDR3 nucleotides are TGTGCCAGCTCACCACCGTCGACAGAATCCTACGAGCAGTACTTC. It encodes CASSPPSTESYEQYF.

The chain carries TRBV7-8 and TRBJ2-2, with 12 bases identical to TRBD2. The ends lost 5 bases at V and 6 bases at J; junction bases unmatched: 10. This CDR3 contains 17 residues. Germline CDR1 reads SGHVS; CDR2 reads FQNEAQ. The CDR3, as DNA: TGTGCCAGCAGCGCCACGATACTAGCGGGGGGTTCCGGGGAGCTGTTTTTT. This codes for CASSATILAGGSGELFF.

The V gene is TRBV18, the J gene TRBJ2-5; 9 bases are a match to TRBD2. CDR3 length: 14 amino acids. The V segment lost 1 base and the J segment 3 bases; nucleotides outside the gene matches: 0. Germline CDR1 reads KGHSH; CDR2 reads LQKENI. The CDR3: CASSPRLAEETQYF. The CDR3 region has the DNA TGTGCCAGCTCACCACGACTAGCGGAAGAGACCCAGTACTTC.

V gene TRBV5-1 combines with J gene TRBJ2-3; 8 bases fit TRBD2. The CDR3 contains 15 residues. In germline, CDR1 is SGHRS, CDR2 YFSETQ. V lost 5 bases, J lost 2 bases, and 7 bases stayed unmatched. DNA of the CDR3: TGCGCCAGCAGTTCCGCGGGGGGCCCCACAGATACGCAGTATTTT. Protein: CASSSAGGPTDTQYF.

The rearrangement links TRBV5-1 to TRBJ2-7, with D possibly matching TRBD1 (6 bases). The V gene's germline CDR1 is SGHRS and CDR2 YFSETQ. The V end was cut by 0 bases, the J end by 4 bases, with 20 bases between. This CDR3 region has 17 residues. The CDR3 coding sequence is TGCGCCAGCAGCTTGGAAGGGCGGCAGGGGTTAGGGTACGAGCAGTACTTC. This encodes CASSLEGRQGLGYEQYF.

Comment on this clone: Other DNA sequences from this sample encode an identical CDR3 as well. This rearrangement joins TRBV5-1 to TRBJ1-5; 10 bases match TRBD1. Germline lookup yields CDR1 SGHRS and CDR2 YFSETQ. V trimming: 0 bases; J trimming: 4 bases; junction bases outside the gene matches: 1. CDR3 length: 15 residues. Written as DNA, the CDR3 is TGCGCCAGCAGCTTGGGGACAGGGGGAAATCAGCCCCAGCATTTT. Translation gives CASSLGTGGNQPQHF.